The next 27 T cell receptor beta chains were all read from a single sample in a study of blood T cell repertoires in COVID-19. Assay: immunoSEQ multiplex PCR; the TCRdb copy retains only in-frame clones and omits some. The sample shows over 65,000 clones, roughly 90% of them seen only once. Input material: peripheral blood. These receptors all stem from a human donor in a cohort sampled during active COVID-19.

This chain joins TRBV18 and TRBJ1-1; 7 bases match TRBD1. The junction had 8 bases not matched to a gene; V was cut back by 2 bases and J by 2 bases. This CDR3 contains 16 residues. CDR1 is KGHSH and CDR2 is LQKENI in the germline V gene. CDR3 in amino acids: CASSPSGQAVNTEAFF. The CDR3 nucleotides are TGTGCCAGCTCACCATCTGGACAGGCCGTTAACACTGAAGCTTTCTTT. The full variable domain, rest sourced from reference TRBV18 and TRBJ1-1, is NAGVMQNPRHLVRRRGQEARLRCSPMKGHSHVYWYRQLPEEGLKFMVYLQKENIIDESGMPKERFSAEFPKEGPSILRIQQVVRGDSAAYFCASSPSGQAVNTEAFFGQGTRLTVV.

This clone has a handful of counts. This chain uses TRBV7-6 with TRBJ2-3, with 10 nucleotides matching TRBD1. From germline, CDR1 is SGHVS and CDR2 FNYEAQ. Losses at the gene ends were 5 bases for V and 6 bases for J; bases not matched to a gene: 14. CDR3 length: 17 residues. This chain's CDR3 is CASSNGDRGPYKDTQYF. The CDR3, as DNA: TGTGCCAGCAGCAACGGGGACAGGGGTCCCTACAAGGATACGCAGTATTTT.

This chain joins TRBV4-2 and TRBJ1-2, with D perhaps TRBD1 (5 bases). CDR1 is LGHNA and CDR2 is YNFKEQ in the germline V gene. The V and J ends lost 5 bases and 6 bases respectively, with 19 bases between them. The CDR3 spans 15 residues. CDR3 sequence: CASSTREGARNGYTF. DNA for the CDR3: TGTGCCAGCAGCACCAGGGAGGGAGCAAGGAATGGCTACACCTTC.

V is TRBV18 and J is TRBJ2-4, with a tentative D call TRBD1 (5 bases). The CDR3 is made up of 15 amino acids. The V gene's germline CDR1 is KGHSH and CDR2 LQKENI. V dropped 3 bases and J dropped 12 bases, with 21 bases sitting between them. The CDR3 sequence is CASSPTDRPTKSQYF. CDR3 in DNA: TGTGCCAGCTCACCGACAGACCGCCCTACAAAATCTCAGTACTTC.

This sequence joins TRBV7-9 and TRBJ2-3; 13 nucleotides agree with TRBD2. V was clipped by 3 bases and J by 4 bases; unmatched bases: 7. Germline-derived CDR1 and CDR2 are SEHNR and FQNEAQ (reference sequence). This CDR3 spans 17 amino acids. Written as DNA, the CDR3 is TGTGCCAGCAGCTTTCCCGGGACTAGCGGGATCGCAGATACGCAGTATTTT. It translates to CASSFPGTSGIADTQYF.

The rearrangement links TRBV29-1 to TRBJ2-7; 9 nucleotides agree with TRBD2. This CDR3 is 12 amino acids long. V was clipped by 4 bases and J by 7 bases; unmatched bases: 5. The germline V gene has CDR1 SQVTM and CDR2 ANQGSEA. Here the CDR3 reads CSVVLAGVEQYF. The CDR3 coding sequence is TGCAGCGTTGTGTTAGCGGGAGTTGAGCAGTACTTC.

CDR3 loop: CASSIGLAGADTQYF. CDR3 bases: TGTGCCAGTAGTATAGGTCTAGCGGGAGCAGATACGCAGTATTTT. The chain employs TRBV19 and TRBJ2-3, with 10 bases that match TRBD2. The V segment lost 1 base and the J segment 4 bases; nucleotides outside the gene matches: 2. CDR3 size: 15 residues. Germline CDR1 LNHDA, CDR2 SQIVND (reference sequence).

V is TRBV20-1 and J is TRBJ2-1; 9 nucleotides align to TRBD1. The germline gives CDR1 DFQATT, CDR2 SNEGSKA (reference sequence). V was clipped by 3 bases and J by 7 bases; unmatched bases: 16. This CDR3 has 17 residues. CDR3 nucleotides: TGCAGTGCTAGTCACGGACAGGGGATCCAGCTGGGGAATGAGCAGTTCTTC. It translates to CSASHGQGIQLGNEQFF.

This rearrangement joins TRBV2 to TRBJ1-6; 9 nucleotides align to TRBD1. V gave up 7 bases and J gave up 7 bases; unmatched junction bases: 5. Germline V gene sequence: CDR1 SNHLY, CDR2 FYNNEI. CDR3 length equals 14 residues. CDR3 coding DNA: TGTGCCAGCACTTTTGGACAGGGGAATTCACCCCTCCACTTT. Encoded protein: CASTFGQGNSPLHF.

The J gene is TRBJ2-3, the V gene TRBV10-3; 11 bases are a match to TRBD2. With 5 bases clipped from V and 7 bases from J, the junction kept 11 bases outside the gene matches. Germline-derived CDR1 and CDR2 are ENHRY and SYGVKD. There are 16 residues in the CDR3. CDR3 coding DNA: TGTGCCATCAGTATATCCGTTAGCGGGAGGGGAAATACGCAGTATTTT. This codes for CAISISVSGRGNTQYF.

This chain's CDR3 is CAWSVAGSKLYF. In DNA form, the CDR3 reads TGTGCCTGGAGTGTAGCGGGGTCTAAGCTGTACTTC. The chain couples TRBV30 to TRBJ2-7, with 7 bases fitting TRBD2. Germline V gives CDR1 GTSNPN, CDR2 SVGIG (reference sequence). CDR3 length: 12 amino acids. V shed 0 bases and J 12 bases; nucleotides not matched to a gene: 8.

This chain joins TRBV9 and TRBJ2-3; TRBD2 matches at 10 bases. This CDR3 is built from 15 residues. Trimming removed 7 bases from V and 1 base from J; junction bases left unmatched: 6. Per germline, CDR1 SGDLS and CDR2 YYNGEE. CDR3 nucleotide sequence: TGTGCCAGCCAGGAAAGCGGGGGGGGCACAGATACGCAGTATTTT. This translates into CASQESGGGTDTQYF.

The V call is TRBV5-1, the J call TRBJ2-3, with 14 bases matching TRBD2. After removal of 5 bases from V and 1 base from J, the junction contained 6 bases not matched to a gene. From germline, CDR1 is SGHRS and CDR2 YFSETQ. The CDR3 sequence is 17 residues long. This chain's CDR3 is CASRGTSGSGGTDTQYF. The CDR3 region has the DNA TGCGCCAGCAGGGGGACTAGCGGGAGCGGAGGCACAGATACGCAGTATTTT. Full variable domain (missing parts from reference TRBV5-1 and TRBJ2-3): KAGVTQTPRYLIKTRGQQVTLSCSPISGHRSVSWYQQTPGQGLQFLFEYFSETQRNKGNFPGRFSGRQFSNSRSEMNVSTLELGDSALYLCASRGTSGSGGTDTQYFGPGTRLTVL.

The V and J genes are TRBV7-3 and TRBJ2-1, with D possibly being TRBD1 (6 bases). CDR3 size: 13 residues. The germline V and J ends were trimmed by 5 bases and 5 bases, with 10 bases remaining between them. Germline V gene sequence: CDR1 SGHTA, CDR2 FQGTGA. CDR3 coding DNA: TGTGCCAGCAGCGCCGGGACAAACAATGAGCAGTTCTTC. It translates to CASSAGTNNEQFF.

The V gene is TRBV28, the J gene TRBJ1-6, with 8 bases identical to TRBD1. CDR3 size: 14 residues. V lost 4 bases to trimming and J lost 10 bases; unmatched junction nucleotides: 6. CDR1 MDHEN and CDR2 SYDVKM come from the germline V gene. The CDR3 loop is CASSSGQGGSPLHF. In DNA form, the CDR3 reads TGTGCCAGCAGTTCCGGACAGGGAGGCTCACCCCTCCACTTT.

The chain carries TRBV5-1 and TRBJ2-3; D perhaps matches TRBD1 (7 bases). Germline CDR1 and CDR2: SGHRS and YFSETQ. Trimming took off 4 bases at V and 4 bases at J, with 13 bases between the two ends. This CDR3 spans 14 amino acids. Written as DNA, the CDR3 is TGCGCCAGCAGCGCGGGACAGACTGCAGATACGCAGTATTTT. This encodes CASSAGQTADTQYF.

This chain connects TRBV5-1 to TRBJ1-2; weak D call: TRBD1 (5 bases). The V gene lost 0 bases and the J gene lost 0 bases, with 12 bases spanning the gap. CDR1 SGHRS and CDR2 YFSETQ come from the germline V gene. The CDR3 runs 16 residues. This CDR3 is CASSLDPGLTNYGYTF. The DNA for the CDR3 is TGCGCCAGCAGCTTGGATCCAGGGCTAACTAACTATGGCTACACCTTC.

This chain links TRBV19 with TRBJ2-2, with TRBD2 identical over 7 bases. The CDR3 consists of 15 residues. Looked up from germline, CDR1 is LNHDA and CDR2 is SQIVND (reference sequence). Trimming removed 2 bases from V and 2 bases from J; junction bases left unmatched: 2. The CDR3 sequence is CASSILAVNTGELFF. In DNA, the CDR3 is TGTGCCAGTAGTATACTAGCGGTAAACACCGGGGAGCTGTTTTTT. Filled out from reference TRBV19 and TRBJ2-2, the complete variable domain reads DGGITQSPKYLFRKEGQNVTLSCEQNLNHDAMYWYRQDPGQGLRLIYYSQIVNDFQKGDIAEGYSVSREKKESFPLTVTSAQKNPTAFYLCASSILAVNTGELFFGEGSRLTVL.

The chain has TRBV5-6 and TRBJ2-1; a possible D gene is TRBD2 (6 bases). Germline V gives CDR1 SGHDT, CDR2 YYEEEE. Trimming left V 4 bases short and J 7 bases short, with 18 bases between. There are 15 residues in the CDR3. The CDR3 coding sequence is TGTGCCAGCAGCCAGGGACCGGCGGGGTTTAATGAGCAGTTCTTC. It yields the protein CASSQGPAGFNEQFF.

The CDR3 reads CASSWGRPTNTGELFF. CDR3 DNA sequence: TGTGCCAGCAGCTGGGGGCGACCCACGAACACCGGGGAGCTGTTTTTT. The chain is built from TRBV7-3 and TRBJ2-2, with D possibly being TRBD1 (6 bases). Trimming shortened V by 4 bases and J by 0 bases, and 12 bases separated the two germline ends. From germline, CDR1 is SGHTA and CDR2 FQGTGA. The CDR3 contains 16 residues.

The J gene is TRBJ1-3, the V gene TRBV25-1, with a tentative D call TRBD1 (6 bases). This CDR3 is built from 15 residues. The germline CDR1 and CDR2 sequences are MGHDK and SYGVNS. Trimming stripped 2 bases from V and 4 bases from J, with 12 bases between. The CDR3, as DNA: TGTGCCAGCAGTGAAGGGTGGGGGCCCGGAAACACCATATATTTT. It encodes CASSEGWGPGNTIYF.

As DNA, the CDR3 is TGTGCCAGCAGTTTATCCCCCGGGACAGACACTGAAGCTTTCTTT. This sequence encodes CASSLSPGTDTEAFF. This chain links TRBV27 with TRBJ1-1; 7 positions agree with TRBD1. There are 15 residues in the CDR3. Germline CDR1 is MNHEY and CDR2 is SMNVEV (reference sequence). The ends lost 0 bases at V and 3 bases at J; junction bases unmatched: 4.

The J gene is TRBJ2-5, the V gene TRBV27, with 8 bases fitting TRBD2. The CDR3 runs 13 residues. In germline, CDR1 is MNHEY, CDR2 SMNVEV (reference sequence). Trimming at V came to 6 bases and at J to 6 bases, leaving 6 bases not matched to a gene. CDR3 coding DNA: TGTGCCAGCAGCCCGGGACTAGAGAAGACCCAGTACTTC. Translating gives CASSPGLEKTQYF.

The chain carries TRBV6-5 and TRBJ2-3; TRBD2 agrees at 9 bases. The CDR3 runs to 16 residues. Per the germline V gene, CDR1 is MNHEY and CDR2 is SVGAGI. The V and J ends lost 2 bases and 3 bases, in that order; junction bases with no gene match: 6. The CDR3 is CASSYRKSGRTDTQYF. CDR3 in DNA: TGTGCCAGCAGTTACAGGAAAAGCGGGAGGACAGATACGCAGTATTTT.

The chain combines TRBV25-1 with TRBJ2-3, with D maybe TRBD1 (6 bases). The CDR3 runs 17 residues. Deletions cut 4 bases from V and 3 bases from J, with 20 bases between. Germline V gene data show CDR1 as MGHDK and CDR2 as SYGVNS. The CDR3, as DNA: TGTGCCAGCAGTGTCGCTACCGGGACAACGGGAACAGATACGCAGTATTTT. Protein sequence: CASSVATGTTGTDTQYF.

CDR3 sequence reads: CASSFGTGGSYEQYF. The CDR3 DNA reads TGCGCCAGCAGCTTTGGTACTGGCGGGTCGTACGAGCAGTACTTC. V usage is TRBV5-1 and J usage is TRBJ2-7; TRBD2 is a possible D gene (5 bases). CDR1 and CDR2 (germline): SGHRS, YFSETQ. V dropped 2 bases and J dropped 4 bases, with 16 bases sitting between them. This CDR3 is built from 15 residues.

The J gene is TRBJ2-1, the V gene TRBV5-1; weak D call: TRBD2 (5 bases). The CDR3 contains 15 residues. The V end was cut by 1 base, the J end by 2 bases, with 10 bases between. Per germline, CDR1 SGHRS and CDR2 YFSETQ. In DNA, the CDR3 is TGCGCCAGCAGCTTGACCAGCGGCCCCTACAATGAGCAGTTCTTC. Translated, it gives CASSLTSGPYNEQFF.